This passage covers 15 T cell receptor beta chains from one sample sequenced in a study of blood T cell repertoires in COVID-19. Sequencing was performed with immunoSEQ multiplex PCR; in TCRdb, only in-frame clones are kept and a portion is missing. There are fewer than 60,000 clones in the sample; around 85% occur only once, and approximately 6.9% lies in the top ten. The material sequenced was peripheral blood. These receptors came from a man between 60 and 75 years old with acute or convalescent COVID-19.

Here the CDR3 DNA reads TGCGCCAGCAGCTTGGCGTCGACGGGGGACCTTGTCTACGAGCAGTACTTC. Its translation: CASSLASTGDLVYEQYF. This chain links TRBV5-1 with TRBJ2-7, with D perhaps TRBD2 (6 bases). Germline loops: CDR1 SGHRS, CDR2 YFSETQ. Trimming took 0 bases from V and 3 from J, leaving 19 bases between them. The CDR3 length is 17 residues.

This clone was seen only once. V gene TRBV15 combines with J gene TRBJ1-4, with 7 bases aligning to TRBD1. Per germline, CDR1 LNHNV and CDR2 YYDKDF (reference sequence). Trimming removed 4 bases from V and 4 bases from J; junction bases left unmatched: 3. This CDR3 is 14 amino acids long. CDR3 nucleotide sequence: TGTGCCACCAGCACTTACAGGGGTAATGAAAAACTGTTTTTT. Protein: CATSTYRGNEKLFF.

The chain carries TRBV5-1 and TRBJ1-5; D remains ambiguous. The V end lost 0 bases, the J end lost 4 bases, and 5 bases lay between the germline ends. The germline CDR1 and CDR2 sequences are SGHRS and YFSETQ. The CDR3 covers 13 residues. CDR3 amino acids: CASSLAQNQPQHF. The CDR3 bases are TGCGCCAGCAGCTTGGCACAGAATCAGCCCCAGCATTTT.

J is TRBJ2-7 and V is TRBV11-2, with no clear D. Germline V gene data show CDR1 as SGHAT and CDR2 as FQNNGV. V lost 1 base and J lost 3, with 7 bases in between. The CDR3 has 13 amino acids. CDR3 amino acids: CASSLGYFYEQYF. The CDR3 DNA is TGTGCCAGCAGCTTAGGATACTTCTACGAGCAGTACTTC.

This chain connects TRBV28 to TRBJ2-7, with 9 nucleotides matching TRBD2. Germline CDR1 reads MDHEN; CDR2 reads SYDVKM. V lost 1 base to trimming and J lost 5 bases; unmatched junction nucleotides: 9. This CDR3 contains 16 residues. The CDR3 DNA is TGTGCCAGCAGTTTATTGGGAGCGGGAGGAAATGACGAGCAGTACTTC. This translates into CASSLLGAGGNDEQYF.

The chain joins TRBV10-1 to TRBJ2-2; the D gene is possibly TRBD2 (5 bases). There are 13 residues in the CDR3. Germline-derived CDR1 and CDR2 are WNHNN and SYGVQD (reference sequence). The V and J ends lost 2 bases and 7 bases respectively, with 8 bases between them. The CDR3 region is CASSEMRVGELFF. DNA for the CDR3: TGCGCCAGCAGTGAGATGAGGGTCGGGGAGCTGTTTTTT.

The chain joins TRBV11-2 to TRBJ2-1; TRBD2 is a possible D gene (6 bases). Germline assignment: CDR1 SGHAT and CDR2 FQNNGV. Trimming shortened V by 2 bases and J by 2 bases, and 10 bases separated the two germline ends. CDR3 size: 15 residues. The CDR3 DNA follows: TGTGCCAGCAGCTTATATAGCGGTCCCTACAATGAGCAGTTCTTC. Translated: CASSLYSGPYNEQFF.

The chain joins TRBV28 to TRBJ1-1, with D perhaps matching TRBD1 (5 bases). Germline loops: CDR1 MDHEN, CDR2 SYDVKM. The V end lost 6 bases, the J end lost 5 bases, and 13 bases lay between the germline ends. The CDR3 length is 13 residues. The CDR3 DNA reads as TGTGCCAGCAGCCCTAGGGGTCCGACTGAAGCTTTCTTT. Translated: CASSPRGPTEAFF.

The genes are TRBV28 and TRBJ1-2; the D is unclear. The length of the CDR3 is 11 residues. The germline V gene has CDR1 MDHEN and CDR2 SYDVKM. V lost 9 bases to trimming and J lost 6 bases, with 11 bases between them. Here the CDR3 reads CASLTDHGYTF. The CDR3 nucleotides are TGTGCCAGTCTAACAGACCATGGCTACACCTTC.

The V and J genes are TRBV15 and TRBJ2-3; D ambiguous. CDR3 length equals 14 residues. Germline CDR1 LNHNV, CDR2 YYDKDF (reference sequence). Trimming pared 1 base from V and 4 bases from J, leaving 9 bases between. The CDR3 nucleotides are TGTGCCACCAGCAGAGGCCATGGCCCAGATACGCAGTATTTT. Amino acids: CATSRGHGPDTQYF.

The chain joins TRBV2 to TRBJ2-5; maybe TRBD2 (6 bases). V gave up 8 bases and J gave up 2 bases, with 12 bases separating them. The CDR3 spans 13 residues. Germline CDR1 is SNHLY and CDR2 is FYNNEI. The CDR3 is CASGRDSQETQYF. The CDR3 DNA reads TGTGCCAGCGGCCGGGACTCTCAAGAGACCCAGTACTTC.

The rearrangement links TRBV28 to TRBJ1-5, with 9 bases fitting TRBD1. Germline V lookup: CDR1 MDHEN, CDR2 SYDVKM. V lost 4 bases, J lost 7 bases, and 11 bases stayed unmatched. This CDR3 is built from 16 residues. CDR3 nucleotide sequence: TGTGCCAGCAGTTCGTTAGTGACTGGGACAGGGCAGCCCCAGCATTTT. Protein product: CASSSLVTGTGQPQHF. Complete variable domain (other parts from reference TRBV28 and TRBJ1-5): DVKVTQSSRYLVKRTGEKVFLECVQDMDHENMFWYRQDPGLGLRLIYFSYDVKMKEKGDIPEGYSVSREKKERFSLILESASTNQTSMYLCASSSLVTGTGQPQHFGDGTRLSIL.

V is TRBV4-1 and J is TRBJ2-1; 8 positions agree with TRBD1. The germline V gene has CDR1 MGHRA and CDR2 YSYEKL. The CDR3 consists of 14 residues. V shed 4 bases, J shed 10 bases, and the junction held 9 bases outside the gene matches. The CDR3 loop is CASSPTGAVGEQFF. The CDR3 DNA is TGCGCCAGCAGCCCGACAGGGGCGGTGGGAGAGCAGTTCTTC.

In its sample, this clone was seen a few times. This chain uses TRBV5-8 with TRBJ2-3; D may be TRBD1 (5 bases). Between the trimmed V and J ends, which lost 2 bases and 3 bases, there was a span of 13 bases. CDR1 and CDR2 from the germline V gene are SGHTS and YDEGEE. This CDR3 is built from 15 residues. CDR3 sequence reads: CASSLKTGGTDTQYF. The CDR3 DNA sequence: TGTGCCAGCAGCTTAAAAACAGGCGGAACAGATACGCAGTATTTT.

The J gene is TRBJ1-1, the V gene TRBV19, with D maybe TRBD1 (6 bases). Trimming left V 6 bases short and J 0 bases short, with 11 bases between. Germline V lookup: CDR1 LNHDA, CDR2 SQIVND (reference sequence). This CDR3 has 14 amino acids. Here the CDR3 DNA reads TGTGCCAGTAGAACCGGACAGATGAACACTGAAGCTTTCTTT. Amino acid sequence: CASRTGQMNTEAFF. Full variable domain (rest looked up from reference TRBV19 and TRBJ1-1): DGGITQSPKYLFRKEGQNVTLSCEQNLNHDAMYWYRQDPGQGLRLIYYSQIVNDFQKGDIAEGYSVSREKKESFPLTVTSAQKNPTAFYLCASRTGQMNTEAFFGQGTRLTVV.